The TCR beta chain described here comes from a study of blood T cell repertoires in COVID-19. Study details: The origin of the acute and convalescent COVID-19 samples was the United States, Italy and Spain. Sample material is recorded as cDNA or gDNA derived from T cells, B-cell-depleted T cells, or PBMCs.

Per the original methods: Amplification of reference gene primers provided the estimated nucleated cell counts. The repertoire was sequenced with immunoSEQ multiplex PCR; TCRdb's copy has only in-frame clones and lacks some. The V and J calls and clone size come from that table; D and trimming were worked out from the DNA. The table has 180,000 or so clones, around 85% seen once. V lost 5 bases and J lost 0; bases outside the gene matches: 4. The CDR3 consists of 16 residues. Germline assignment: CDR1 LGHNA and CDR2 YNFKEQ. The TCR was taken from a man aged 55 to 70 who had recovered from COVID-19. Sequenced input: peripheral blood. V and J are TRBV4-2 and TRBJ2-6, with 7 bases lining up with TRBD1. The CDR3 loop reads CASSRRQGSGANVLTF. In DNA form, the CDR3 reads TGTGCCAGCAGCAGACGACAGGGCTCTGGGGCCAACGTCCTGACTTTC.